This T cell receptor beta chain derives from a study of cytomegalovirus exposure and HLA in healthy donors. Study background: Across more than 350 genotyped donors, about 81% landed in the Caucasian-associated ancestry cluster.

Germline CDR1 SGHTA, CDR2 FQGNSA. The CDR3 consists of 17 residues. V was clipped by 3 bases and J by 2 bases; unmatched bases: 4. The study, taken as a whole, reports: Earlier results showed most TCR beta V segments being productive about 87% or about 30% of the time. Compared with the roughly 670-donor mean, an Asian-associated ancestry cluster reportedly had fewer N-insertions, according to a later analysis. Excluded: some indistinguishable V segments such as TRBV6-2 and TRBV6-3.

Remarks on this clone: Its antigen remains unknown.

The study ran its PCR with 60 Vbeta and 13 Jbeta primers. Some clones are missing from TCRdb's copy, which holds only in-frame ones; the method was immunoSEQ multiplex PCR. The sample yields 150,000 to 200,000 clones, about 75% seen once. V and J are TRBV7-2 and TRBJ1-6; 10 nucleotides match TRBD1. Sequenced sample: PBMCs. The receptor was derived from a man aged 50 to 59 in good health and CMV-seropositive. This CDR3 reads CASSFGQGVTYNSPLHF. CDR3 DNA sequence: TGTGCCAGCAGCTTTGGACAGGGGGTAACCTATAATTCACCCCTCCACTTT.